A single sample is the source of the 24 T cell receptor beta chains below, sequenced in a study of T cells in localized non-small cell lung cancer. The protocol was immunoSEQ multiplex PCR, while the TCRdb copy is restricted to in-frame clones and leaves out a portion. The table has 130,000 or so clones, more than 70% seen once. Specimen: peripheral blood, collected before any cancer treatment. All receptors come from an older female donor with stage I lung adenocarcinoma.

This chain joins TRBV10-3 and TRBJ1-3; D unresolved. CDR1 is ENHRY, CDR2 SYGVKD, per germline. The CDR3 covers 14 residues. V lost 8 bases and J lost 0, with 11 bases in between. The CDR3 reads CAIRPILSGNTIYF. Written as DNA, the CDR3 is TGTGCCATCCGTCCGATTCTCTCTGGAAACACCATATATTTT.

This clone was seen only once. This sequence joins TRBV13 and TRBJ2-2; D perhaps matches TRBD2 (5 bases). V gave up 2 bases and J gave up 3 bases, with 16 bases separating them. The CDR3 is made up of 17 amino acids. Germline CDR1 is PRHDT and CDR2 is FYEKMQ (reference sequence). The CDR3 DNA reads as TGTGCCAGCAGCTTACCCCTCCGCCTAGCAGACACCGGGGAGCTGTTTTTT. Its translation: CASSLPLRLADTGELFF.

The chain couples TRBV28 to TRBJ1-5; no firm D call. Trimming removed 4 bases from V and 3 bases from J, with 13 bases in between. CDR1 and CDR2 (germline): MDHEN, SYDVKM. The CDR3 has 15 amino acids. The CDR3: CASSSRDGHNQPQHF. CDR3 coding DNA: TGTGCCAGCAGTTCACGCGACGGGCACAATCAGCCCCAGCATTTT.

The J gene is TRBJ2-5, the V gene TRBV5-5, with TRBD2 identical over 8 bases. Germline CDR1 is SGHKS and CDR2 is YYEKEE (reference sequence). CDR3 size: 17 residues. V dropped 2 bases and J dropped 2; count of bases not matched to a gene: 11. The CDR3 DNA is TGTGCCAGCAGCTTTGGCCGACTAGCGTCCCCACAAGAGACCCAGTACTTC. As protein: CASSFGRLASPQETQYF.

The chain uses TRBV10-1 and TRBJ2-7; D is unresolved. V lost 8 bases to trimming and J lost 5 bases, with 16 bases between them. The germline V gene has CDR1 WNHNN and CDR2 SYGVQD (reference sequence). The CDR3 length is 13 residues. The CDR3 region is CASGQEKRHEQYF. The DNA for the CDR3 is TGCGCCAGCGGTCAGGAGAAGCGCCACGAGCAGTACTTC.

The V and J genes are TRBV7-3 and TRBJ2-5; 8 bases map to TRBD1. V trimming: 5 bases; J trimming: 5 bases; junction bases outside the gene matches: 4. Looked up from germline, CDR1 is SGHTA and CDR2 is FQGTGA. The CDR3 length is 13 residues. CDR3 in amino acids: CASSADRVETQYF. The CDR3, as DNA: TGTGCCAGCAGCGCGGACAGGGTTGAGACCCAGTACTTC.

CDR3 nucleotides: TGTGCCAGCAGTTACTCTCCAATGTCCAATGAGCAGTTCTTC. This sequence encodes CASSYSPMSNEQFF. The chain carries TRBV6-6 and TRBJ2-1; D remains ambiguous. The V end was cut by 0 bases, the J end by 6 bases, with 9 bases between. The CDR3 is made up of 14 amino acids. Per the germline V gene, CDR1 is MNHNY and CDR2 is SVGAGI (reference sequence).

In its sample, this clone was seen once. The rearrangement links TRBV19 to TRBJ2-1; D unresolved. V lost 3 bases, J lost 5 bases, and 5 bases lay in between. The CDR3 loop spans 12 amino acids. Germline assignment: CDR1 LNHDA and CDR2 SQIVND (reference sequence). CDR3 sequence: CASSIRDNEQFF. In DNA, the CDR3 is TGTGCCAGTAGTATTAGGGACAATGAGCAGTTCTTC.

The V gene is TRBV28, the J gene TRBJ2-7, with TRBD1 matching over 7 bases. CDR1 is MDHEN and CDR2 is SYDVKM in the germline V gene. V gave up 2 bases and J gave up 7 bases; unmatched junction bases: 2. The CDR3 spans 12 residues. CDR3 nucleotides: TGTGCCAGCAGTTTAAAGGACAGGGAGCAGTACTTC. Its translation is CASSLKDREQYF.

This rearrangement joins TRBV6-6 to TRBJ2-1; 7 bases line up with TRBD2. The CDR3 loop spans 16 amino acids. The germline CDR1 and CDR2 sequences are MNHNY and SVGAGI (reference sequence). V shed 4 bases and J 6 bases; nucleotides not matched to a gene: 12. CDR3 sequence: CASSSTGEGSANEQFF. Here the CDR3 DNA reads TGTGCCAGCAGTTCCACCGGGGAGGGCAGTGCCAATGAGCAGTTCTTC.

The chain couples TRBV5-6 to TRBJ1-4, with TRBD1 as a possible D gene (6 bases). The germline V and J ends were trimmed by 2 bases and 4 bases, with 15 bases remaining between them. The V gene's germline CDR1 is SGHDT and CDR2 YYEEEE. This CDR3 spans 16 amino acids. The chain's CDR3 is CASSFSPRGGNEKLFF. DNA for the CDR3: TGTGCCAGCAGCTTTTCACCCAGGGGAGGTAATGAAAAACTGTTTTTT.

The chain has TRBV6-1 and TRBJ2-6, with 8 bases aligning to TRBD1. Trimming took 6 bases from V and 2 from J; bases not matched to a gene: 3. CDR1 and CDR2 from the germline V gene are MNHNS and SASEGT. This CDR3 has 15 amino acids. The DNA of the CDR3 is TGTGCCAGCAGGGCAGGGGGCGCTGGGGCCAACGTCCTGACTTTC. Residues: CASRAGGAGANVLTF.

J is TRBJ2-6 and V is TRBV7-2; no reliable D call. This CDR3 has 13 residues. Germline V gene lookup returns CDR1 SGHTA and CDR2 FQGNSA. The V end was cut by 1 base, the J end by 3 bases, with 1 base between. CDR3 nucleotide sequence: TGTGCCAGCAGCTTAGATGGGGCCAACGTCCTGACTTTC. The encoded protein is CASSLDGANVLTF.

The rearrangement links TRBV19 to TRBJ2-2; weak D call: TRBD1 (7 bases). V lost 4 bases to trimming and J lost 5 bases, with 11 bases between them. The CDR3 is made up of 14 amino acids. Germline V lookup: CDR1 LNHDA, CDR2 SQIVND (reference sequence). Here the CDR3 DNA reads TGTGCCAGTAGTAGACAGGGAGGAACCGGGGAGCTGTTTTTT. Encoded protein: CASSRQGGTGELFF.

This chain uses TRBV29-1 with TRBJ2-3; D unclear. The CDR3 contains 13 residues. Germline CDR1 reads SQVTM; CDR2 reads ANQGSEA. V was clipped by 2 bases and J by 4 bases, with 10 bases between them. Written as DNA, the CDR3 is TGCAGCGTTGAAACGGGCGTCCCAGATACGCAGTATTTT. It specifies CSVETGVPDTQYF.

V is TRBV4-2 and J is TRBJ1-6; D call uncertain. The CDR3 is made up of 17 amino acids. CDR1 and CDR2 (germline): LGHNA, YNFKEQ. V dropped 0 bases and J dropped 0 bases, with 9 bases sitting between them. The CDR3 DNA sequence: TGTGCCAGCAGCCAAGACAAGACGAGCTCCTATAATTCACCCCTCCACTTT. Translating it yields CASSQDKTSSYNSPLHF.

The chain employs TRBV7-2 and TRBJ2-1, with D perhaps matching TRBD2 (6 bases). This CDR3 region has 13 residues. V dropped 6 bases and J dropped 4 bases, with 10 bases sitting between them. Germline CDR1 is SGHTA and CDR2 is FQGNSA. Written as DNA, the CDR3 is TGTGCCAGCAGGTCGGCGGGATACAATGAGCAGTTCTTC. Translation gives CASRSAGYNEQFF.

V usage is TRBV19 and J usage is TRBJ2-7; D could derive from TRBD1 or TRBD2 (5 bases each). Germline V gene data show CDR1 as LNHDA and CDR2 as SQIVND (reference sequence). The CDR3 has 15 amino acids. The V gene lost 2 bases and the J gene lost 5 bases, with 16 bases spanning the gap. The CDR3 spells CASSINWDRGNEQYF. CDR3 sequence (DNA): TGTGCCAGTAGTATAAATTGGGACCGGGGCAACGAGCAGTACTTC.

The chain uses TRBV6-1 and TRBJ2-1; TRBD2 is a possible D gene (6 bases). The CDR3 has 13 amino acids. The V gene lost 6 bases and the J gene lost 9 bases, with 15 bases spanning the gap. Germline CDR1 is MNHNS and CDR2 is SASEGT. CDR3 bases: TGTGCCAGCAGACGGGACTTTAGCGGTGAGCAGTTCTTC. The encoded protein is CASRRDFSGEQFF.

The rearrangement uses TRBV5-4 and TRBJ2-7; 10 nucleotides align to TRBD2. The CDR3 covers 15 residues. The trim removed 3 bases at V and 7 bases at J, leaving 10 bases unmatched. Germline-derived CDR1 and CDR2 are SGHNT and YYREEE (reference sequence). The CDR3 coding sequence is TGTGCCAGCAGCTCCGGGCTAGCGGGAGCCTGGGAGCAGTACTTC. Protein: CASSSGLAGAWEQYF.

The chain is built from TRBV19 and TRBJ2-1; D remains ambiguous. Germline CDR1 is LNHDA and CDR2 is SQIVND (reference sequence). The CDR3 is made up of 14 amino acids. The V and J ends lost 8 bases and 2 bases respectively, with 13 bases between them. CDR3 DNA sequence: TGTGCCAGTCGTGTACGTTCAACCTACAATGAGCAGTTCTTC. It codes for CASRVRSTYNEQFF.

As concerns this clone: This CDR3 fails to terminate in the conserved phenylalanine or tryptophan, so it likely reflects a read error. The limits of the CDR3 on the DNA are not certain, so only TCRdb's listed CDR3 is given. This chain joins TRBV2 and TRBJ1-2; the table's D call TRBD1 went unverified against the DNA. The CDR3 comprises 11 residues, both ends counted. The germline V gene has CDR1 SNHLY and CDR2 FYNNEI. CDR3 sequence: CASSEAPQFDH.

This clone was recorded a few times. CDR3 in amino acids: CASSPGQRALANYGYTF. DNA for the CDR3: TGTGCCAGCAGCCCAGGTCAGCGGGCTTTAGCTAACTATGGCTACACCTTC. This rearrangement joins TRBV7-2 to TRBJ1-2; D not certain. The germline V gene has CDR1 SGHTA and CDR2 FQGNSA. This CDR3 is 17 amino acids long. The germline V and J ends were trimmed by 5 bases and 0 bases, with 19 bases remaining between them.

The chain is built from TRBV19 and TRBJ2-2; TRBD2 agrees at 9 bases. This CDR3 has 16 residues. V was pared by 8 bases and J by 4 bases, with 11 bases of the junction left unmatched. Germline V gives CDR1 LNHDA, CDR2 SQIVND (reference sequence). For the CDR3, the DNA is TGTGCCAGTCGACCTTGGCTAGCGGGGAGCACCGGGGAGCTGTTTTTT. Translated: CASRPWLAGSTGELFF.